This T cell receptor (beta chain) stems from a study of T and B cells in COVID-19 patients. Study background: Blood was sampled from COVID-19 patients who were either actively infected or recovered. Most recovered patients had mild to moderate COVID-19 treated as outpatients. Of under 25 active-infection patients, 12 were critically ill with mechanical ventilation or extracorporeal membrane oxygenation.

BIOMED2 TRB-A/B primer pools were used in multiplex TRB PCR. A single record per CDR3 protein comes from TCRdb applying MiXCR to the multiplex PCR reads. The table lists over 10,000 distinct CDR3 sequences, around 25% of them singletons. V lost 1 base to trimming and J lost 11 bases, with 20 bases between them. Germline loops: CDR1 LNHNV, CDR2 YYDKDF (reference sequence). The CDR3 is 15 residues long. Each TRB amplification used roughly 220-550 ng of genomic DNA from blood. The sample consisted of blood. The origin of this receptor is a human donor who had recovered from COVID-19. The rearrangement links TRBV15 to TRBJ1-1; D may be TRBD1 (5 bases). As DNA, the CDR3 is TGTGCCACCAGCAGAGTGGCCGGGGCAGCCCCCCTGGCTTTCTTT. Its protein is CATSRVAGAAPLAFF.